Detailed here is one TCR beta chain. Its matching antigen is unknown. This record belongs to a study of tumor-infiltrating lymphocytes in localized non-small cell lung cancer. Study details: Several tumor histologies, both smoking statuses, and some post-neoadjuvant chemotherapy samples were included. General study findings and limits: No link was found between tumor T-cell fraction and recurrence-free survival.

Per the germline V gene, CDR1 is SGHTA and CDR2 is FQGTGA. The V gene end was trimmed by 5 bases and the J gene end by 7 bases; junction bases not matched to a gene: 14. The CDR3 loop spans 16 amino acids. Using immunoSEQ multiplex PCR, the repertoire was profiled, and TCRdb retains in-frame clones only, with some absent. This table holds roughly 11,000 clones, 84% found once. Sequenced input: lung tumor tissue. The chain links TRBV7-3 to TRBJ2-7; 10 bases align to TRBD1. The TCR comes from a human donor with non-small cell lung cancer. CDR3: CASSAGGPRTGGEQYF. CDR3 in DNA: TGTGCCAGCAGCGCCGGAGGTCCCCGGACAGGGGGTGAGCAGTACTTC.